This TCR beta chain was documented in a study of cytomegalovirus exposure and HLA in healthy donors. Unrecorded immune exposure was likely among donors, who were nominally healthy when sampled. The CMV serostatus of this donor went unrecorded. The CDR3 has 18 amino acids. Unmatched junction bases numbered 13, after V lost 3 bases and J lost 3 bases. Germline lookup yields CDR1 LGHNA and CDR2 YSLEER. PCR involved 60 Vbeta and 13 Jbeta primers. In the original analysis: As a later analysis found, there were 70 million to 80 million unique TCR beta chains, of which approximately 10 million were shared. The assay was immunoSEQ multiplex PCR, and TCRdb's table has in-frame clones only and misses some. The DNA gave D and trimming, while V, J and clone size come from that table. Seen here are some 170,000 clones, 70% to 85% observed once, and the top ten hold about 2.5%.

The chain has TRBV4-3 and TRBJ2-1; 8 bases line up with TRBD2. This receptor was obtained from a human donor in good health. Sequencing used PBMCs. DNA of the CDR3: TGCGCCAGCAGCCAGCAGGAAAAAGCACTAGCGGTCTACAATGAGCAGTTCTTC. Its translation: CASSQQEKALAVYNEQFF.